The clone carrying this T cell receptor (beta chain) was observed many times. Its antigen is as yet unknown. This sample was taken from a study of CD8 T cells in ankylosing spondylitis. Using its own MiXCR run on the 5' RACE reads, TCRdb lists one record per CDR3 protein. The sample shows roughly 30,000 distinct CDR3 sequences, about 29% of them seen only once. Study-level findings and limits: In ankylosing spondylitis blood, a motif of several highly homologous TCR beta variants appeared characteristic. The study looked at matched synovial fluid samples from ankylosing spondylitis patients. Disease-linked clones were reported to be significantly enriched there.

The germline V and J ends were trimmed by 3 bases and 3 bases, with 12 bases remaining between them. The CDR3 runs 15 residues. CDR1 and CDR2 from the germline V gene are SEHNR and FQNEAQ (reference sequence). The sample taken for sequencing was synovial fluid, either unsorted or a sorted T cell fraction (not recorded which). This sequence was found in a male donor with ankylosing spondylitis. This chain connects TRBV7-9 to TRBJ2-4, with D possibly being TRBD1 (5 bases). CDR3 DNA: TGTGCCAGCAGCTTCCAGGGTTTGGGCAAAAACATTCAGTACTTC. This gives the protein CASSFQGLGKNIQYF. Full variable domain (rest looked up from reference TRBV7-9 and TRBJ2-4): DTGVSQNPRHKITKRGQNVTFRCDPISEHNRLYWYRQTLGQGPEFLTYFQNEAQLEKSRLLSDRFSAERPKGSFSTLEIQRTEQGDSAMYLCASSFQGLGKNIQYFGAGTRLSVL.